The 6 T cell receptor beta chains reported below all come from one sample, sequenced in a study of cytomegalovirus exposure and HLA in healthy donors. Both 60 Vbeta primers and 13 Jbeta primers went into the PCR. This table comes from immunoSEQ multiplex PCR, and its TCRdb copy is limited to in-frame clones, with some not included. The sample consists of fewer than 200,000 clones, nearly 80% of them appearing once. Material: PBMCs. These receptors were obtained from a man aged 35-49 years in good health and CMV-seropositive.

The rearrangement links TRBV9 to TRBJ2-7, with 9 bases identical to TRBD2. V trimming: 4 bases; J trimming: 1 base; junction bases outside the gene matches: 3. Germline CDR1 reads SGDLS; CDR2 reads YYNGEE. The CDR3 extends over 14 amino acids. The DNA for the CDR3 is TGTGCCAGCAGCCCCGCGGGAGGGTCCTACGAGCAGTACTTC. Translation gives CASSPAGGSYEQYF.

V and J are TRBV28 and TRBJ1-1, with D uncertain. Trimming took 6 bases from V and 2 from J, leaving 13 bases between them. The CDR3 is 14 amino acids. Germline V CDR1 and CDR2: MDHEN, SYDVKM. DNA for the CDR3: TGTGCCAGCAGGACTCCGCAGAGTAACACTGAAGCTTTCTTT. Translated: CASRTPQSNTEAFF.

The CDR3 is CASSIGLAGVETQYF. The CDR3 DNA reads TGTGCCAGTAGTATAGGACTAGCGGGAGTAGAGACCCAGTACTTC. This rearrangement joins TRBV19 to TRBJ2-5; 12 bases agree with TRBD2. The CDR3 consists of 15 residues. Unmatched junction bases numbered 1, after V lost 1 base and J lost 4 bases. The V gene's germline CDR1 is LNHDA and CDR2 SQIVND (reference sequence).

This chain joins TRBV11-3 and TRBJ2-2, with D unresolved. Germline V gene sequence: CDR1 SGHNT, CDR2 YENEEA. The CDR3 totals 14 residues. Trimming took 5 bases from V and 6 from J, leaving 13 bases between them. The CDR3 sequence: CASSLSPRAGELFF. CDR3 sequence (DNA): TGTGCCAGCAGCCTCTCCCCCCGGGCCGGGGAGCTGTTTTTT.

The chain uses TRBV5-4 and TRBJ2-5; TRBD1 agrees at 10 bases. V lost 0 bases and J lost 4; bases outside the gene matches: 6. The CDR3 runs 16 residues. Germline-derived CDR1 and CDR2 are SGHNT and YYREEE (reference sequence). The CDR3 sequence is CASSLAGWTGGETQYF. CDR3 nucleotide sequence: TGTGCCAGCAGCTTGGCGGGATGGACAGGGGGAGAGACCCAGTACTTC.

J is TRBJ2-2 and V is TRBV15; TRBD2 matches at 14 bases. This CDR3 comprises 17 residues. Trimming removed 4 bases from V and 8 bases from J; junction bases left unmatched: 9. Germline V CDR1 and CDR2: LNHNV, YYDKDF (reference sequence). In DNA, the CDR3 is TGTGCCACCAGCACCGGGACTAGCGGGAGCTTAGGAGGGGAGCTGTTTTTT. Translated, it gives CATSTGTSGSLGGELFF. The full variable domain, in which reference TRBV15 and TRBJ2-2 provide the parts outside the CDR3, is DAMVIQNPRYQVTQFGKPVTLSCSQTLNHNVMYWYQQKSSQAPKLLFHYYDKDFNNEADTPDNFQSRRPNTSFCFLDIRSPGLGDTAMYLCATSTGTSGSLGGELFFGEGSRLTVL.